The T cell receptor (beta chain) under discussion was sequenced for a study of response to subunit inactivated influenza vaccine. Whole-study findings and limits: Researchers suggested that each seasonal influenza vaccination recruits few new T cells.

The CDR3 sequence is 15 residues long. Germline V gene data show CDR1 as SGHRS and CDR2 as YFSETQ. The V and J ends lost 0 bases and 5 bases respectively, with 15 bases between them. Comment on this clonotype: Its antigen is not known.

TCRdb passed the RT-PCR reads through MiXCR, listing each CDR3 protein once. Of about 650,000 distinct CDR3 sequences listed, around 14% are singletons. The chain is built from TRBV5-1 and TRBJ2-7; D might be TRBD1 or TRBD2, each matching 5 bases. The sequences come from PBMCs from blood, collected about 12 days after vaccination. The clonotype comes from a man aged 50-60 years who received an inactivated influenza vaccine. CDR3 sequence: CASSLGIGEGHEQYF. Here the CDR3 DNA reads TGCGCCAGCAGCTTGGGGATCGGCGAGGGGCACGAGCAGTACTTC.